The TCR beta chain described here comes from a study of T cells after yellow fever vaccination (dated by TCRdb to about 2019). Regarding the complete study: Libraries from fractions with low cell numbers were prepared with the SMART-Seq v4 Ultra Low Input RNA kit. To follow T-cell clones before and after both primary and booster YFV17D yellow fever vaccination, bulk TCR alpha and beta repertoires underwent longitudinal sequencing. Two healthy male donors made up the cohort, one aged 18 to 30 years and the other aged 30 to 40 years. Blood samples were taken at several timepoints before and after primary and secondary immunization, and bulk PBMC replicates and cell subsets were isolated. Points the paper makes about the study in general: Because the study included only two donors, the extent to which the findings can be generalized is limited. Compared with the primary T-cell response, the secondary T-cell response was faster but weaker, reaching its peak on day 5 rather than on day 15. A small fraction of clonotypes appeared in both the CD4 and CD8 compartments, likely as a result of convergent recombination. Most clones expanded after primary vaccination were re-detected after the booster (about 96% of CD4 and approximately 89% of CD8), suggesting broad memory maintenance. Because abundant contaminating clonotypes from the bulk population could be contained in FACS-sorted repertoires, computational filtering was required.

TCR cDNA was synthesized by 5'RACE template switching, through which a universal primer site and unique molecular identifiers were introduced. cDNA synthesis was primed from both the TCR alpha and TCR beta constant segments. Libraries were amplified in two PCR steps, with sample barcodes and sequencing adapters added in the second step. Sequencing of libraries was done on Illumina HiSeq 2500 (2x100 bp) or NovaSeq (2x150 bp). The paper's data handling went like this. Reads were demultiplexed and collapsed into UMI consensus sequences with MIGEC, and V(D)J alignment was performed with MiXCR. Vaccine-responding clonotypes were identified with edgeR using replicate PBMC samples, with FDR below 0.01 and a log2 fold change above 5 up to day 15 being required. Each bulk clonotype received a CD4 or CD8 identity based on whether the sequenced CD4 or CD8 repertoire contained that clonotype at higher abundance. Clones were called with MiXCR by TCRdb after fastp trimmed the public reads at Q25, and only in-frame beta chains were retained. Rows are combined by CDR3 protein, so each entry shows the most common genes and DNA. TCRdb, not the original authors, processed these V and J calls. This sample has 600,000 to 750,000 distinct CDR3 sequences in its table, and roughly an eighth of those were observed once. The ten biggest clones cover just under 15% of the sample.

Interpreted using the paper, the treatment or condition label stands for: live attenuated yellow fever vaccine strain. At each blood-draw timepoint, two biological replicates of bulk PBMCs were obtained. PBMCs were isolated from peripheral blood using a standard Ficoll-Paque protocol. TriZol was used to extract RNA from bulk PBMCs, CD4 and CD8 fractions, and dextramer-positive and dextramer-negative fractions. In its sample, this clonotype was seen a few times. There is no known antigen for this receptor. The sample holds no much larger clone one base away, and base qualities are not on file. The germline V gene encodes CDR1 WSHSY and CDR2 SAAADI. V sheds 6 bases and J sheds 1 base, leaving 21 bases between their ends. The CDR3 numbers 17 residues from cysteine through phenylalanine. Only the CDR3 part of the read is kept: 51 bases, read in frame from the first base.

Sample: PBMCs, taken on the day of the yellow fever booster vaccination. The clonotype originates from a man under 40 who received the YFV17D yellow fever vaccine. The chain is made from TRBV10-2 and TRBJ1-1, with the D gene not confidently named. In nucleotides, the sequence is TGCGCCAGCAGAGATCCATCAGGTTCAGCATCGAACACTGAAGCTTTCTTT. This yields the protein CASRDPSGSASNTEAFF.